These 29 T cell receptor beta chains were all obtained from the same sample, sequenced in a study of shared clonotypes between healthy human individuals. The assay was immunoSEQ multiplex PCR, and TCRdb's table has in-frame clones only and misses some. The table lists 170,000 or so clones, roughly 70% of them singletons. Material for sequencing was memory CD4+ T cells sorted from blood. The subset here: CD45RA-negative fraction. These receptors all come from a man in his thirties or forties in good health.

The V and J genes are TRBV6-1 and TRBJ2-1; 11 bases agree with TRBD2. Germline V lookup: CDR1 MNHNS, CDR2 SASEGT. V lost 0 bases to trimming and J lost 9 bases; unmatched junction nucleotides: 16. The CDR3 totals 19 residues. This chain's CDR3 is CASSEALTSGRSSIGEQFF. The DNA of the CDR3 is TGTGCCAGCAGTGAAGCGCTAACTAGCGGGAGAAGTTCTATTGGTGAGCAGTTCTTC.

The chain has TRBV19 and TRBJ2-2; no reliable D call. Per germline, CDR1 LNHDA and CDR2 SQIVND (reference sequence). V lost 3 bases and J 0 bases, leaving 5 bases between the germline ends. The CDR3 is made up of 14 amino acids. CDR3 coding DNA: TGTGCCAGTAGTATTAGCACGAACACCGGGGAGCTGTTTTTT. This encodes CASSISTNTGELFF.

The chain couples TRBV18 to TRBJ2-7; 8 bases are shared with TRBD2. This CDR3 contains 20 residues. The V gene end was trimmed by 2 bases and the J gene end by 5 bases; junction bases not matched to a gene: 23. The germline V gene encodes CDR1 KGHSH and CDR2 LQKENI. Here the CDR3 reads CASSPSSGTPLPRFLDEQYF. Written as DNA, the CDR3 is TGTGCCAGCTCACCAAGTAGCGGGACTCCCCTTCCCCGTTTTCTAGACGAGCAGTACTTC.

The chain has TRBV7-7 and TRBJ2-1; 10 positions agree with TRBD1. Trimming took 5 bases from V and 2 from J; bases not matched to a gene: 9. There are 17 residues in the CDR3. Germline assignment: CDR1 SSHAT and CDR2 FNYEAQ (reference sequence). CDR3 bases: TGTGCCAGCAGCCAAACCTCCGGGACAGGGGCCTACAATGAGCAGTTCTTC. Amino acid sequence: CASSQTSGTGAYNEQFF.

In this sample, this clone turned up once. The rearrangement joins TRBV6-1 to TRBJ2-1; 8 bases agree with TRBD2. The CDR3 sequence is 20 residues long. Per germline, CDR1 MNHNS and CDR2 SASEGT. V gave up 0 bases and J gave up 0 bases; unmatched junction bases: 13. The CDR3 here is CASSEADGRAGGGSYNEQFF. The CDR3 DNA is TGTGCCAGCAGTGAAGCGGACGGGCGTGCGGGAGGTGGCTCCTACAATGAGCAGTTCTTC.

The chain uses TRBV5-5 and TRBJ2-7; a possible D gene is TRBD2 (5 bases). This CDR3 has 14 amino acids. Germline CDR1 SGHKS, CDR2 YYEKEE (reference sequence). Trimming cost V 0 bases and J 3 bases, with 10 bases left between them. CDR3: CASSLVTSRYEQYF. For the CDR3, the DNA is TGTGCCAGCAGCTTGGTTACTAGTCGCTACGAGCAGTACTTC. The complete variable domain, with remaining parts taken from reference TRBV5-5 and TRBJ2-7, reads DAGVTQSPTHLIKTRGQQVTLRCSPISGHKSVSWYQQVLGQGPQFIFQYYEKEERGRGNFPDRFSARQFPNYSSELNVNALLLGDSALYLCASSLVTSRYEQYFGPGTRLTVT.

The CDR3 loop is CASSPRLENIQYF. CDR3 sequence (DNA): TGTGCCAGCAGTCCCCGATTGGAAAACATTCAGTACTTC. This chain connects TRBV6-6 to TRBJ2-4; D remains ambiguous. V was pared by 5 bases and J by 5 bases, with 10 bases between. Germline V gives CDR1 MNHNY, CDR2 SVGAGI (reference sequence). This CDR3 spans 13 amino acids.

In this sample, this clone turned up a few times. Here the CDR3 DNA reads TGTGCCAGAGCCCCCGGGGTTGCGAGCGGGAGGTCTGAGCAGTTCTTC. Protein: CARAPGVASGRSEQFF. The genes are TRBV2 and TRBJ2-1; 9 nucleotides agree with TRBD2. J lost 9 bases, V lost 9 bases, and 18 bases had no gene match. The CDR3 has 16 residues. Germline V gene lookup returns CDR1 SNHLY and CDR2 FYNNEI.

In the case of this clone: Different DNA sequences within this sample yield the same CDR3. J is TRBJ1-5 and V is TRBV28; D not certain. This CDR3 has 13 residues. Germline V lookup: CDR1 MDHEN, CDR2 SYDVKM. Trimming removed 3 bases from V and 4 bases from J, with 7 bases in between. The CDR3 DNA reads as TGTGCCAGCAGTTTTGTCCAGAATCAGCCCCAGCATTTT. Translated: CASSFVQNQPQHF.

This clone was seen only once. This chain connects TRBV23-1 to TRBJ2-3; D unclear. TRBV23-1 is designated an ORF whose function remains uncertain. This CDR3 spans 17 amino acids. V was trimmed by 0 bases and J by 0 bases, leaving 13 bases between them. The CDR3 region has the DNA TGCGCCAGCAGTCAATCGCCTACCGAGTCTAGCACAGATACGCAGTATTTT. Amino acids: CASSQSPTESSTDTQYF.

The chain couples TRBV5-1 to TRBJ2-1, with D unclear. The CDR3 consists of 15 residues. CDR1 is SGHRS and CDR2 is YFSETQ in the germline V gene. V lost 6 bases to trimming and J lost 2 bases, with 15 bases between them. CDR3 loop: CASTPGTATYNEQFF. Written as DNA, the CDR3 is TGCGCCAGCACCCCGGGCACGGCTACCTACAATGAGCAGTTCTTC. The variable domain in full, with the rest retrieved from reference TRBV5-1 and TRBJ2-1, is KAGVTQTPRYLIKTRGQQVTLSCSPISGHRSVSWYQQTPGQGLQFLFEYFSETQRNKGNFPGRFSGRQFSNSRSEMNVSTLELGDSALYLCASTPGTATYNEQFFGPGTRLTVL.

This clone was seen a few times. This chain joins TRBV7-3 and TRBJ2-7; TRBD1 or TRBD2 may be the D gene (6 bases each). V lost 5 bases and J lost 3, with 17 bases in between. The CDR3 loop spans 15 amino acids. CDR1 and CDR2 (germline): SGHTA, FQGTGA. The CDR3 reads CASSLEGGRNYEQYF. The CDR3 region has the DNA TGTGCCAGCAGCCTAGAGGGGGGACGCAACTACGAGCAGTACTTC.

The rearrangement joins TRBV5-1 to TRBJ1-2; tentative D call: TRBD1 (6 bases). CDR3 length: 16 residues. The V and J ends lost 4 bases and 1 base respectively, with 17 bases between them. The germline CDR1 and CDR2 sequences are SGHRS and YFSETQ. The CDR3 DNA is TGCGCCAGCAGCGGACTGACAGGCAAACTTAACTATGGCTACACCTTC. This sequence encodes CASSGLTGKLNYGYTF.

This clone was observed a few times. The chain employs TRBV9 and TRBJ2-2; weak D call: TRBD1 (5 bases). The CDR3 runs 15 residues. Between the trimmed V and J ends, which lost 4 bases and 4 bases, there was a span of 14 bases. Germline loops: CDR1 SGDLS, CDR2 YYNGEE. The CDR3 DNA reads TGTGCCAGCAGCCGAAGGGGCAGGTCCACCGGGGAGCTGTTTTTT. It codes for CASSRRGRSTGELFF.

This chain connects TRBV20-1 to TRBJ2-1; no clear D gene. Germline-derived CDR1 and CDR2 are DFQATT and SNEGSKA (reference sequence). The CDR3 is made up of 11 amino acids. Trimming removed 5 bases at V and 10 bases at J, with 12 bases between. The CDR3, as DNA: TGCAGTGCTTCACTGGGGTTGGAGCAGTTCTTC. Translated: CSASLGLEQFF.

The chain uses TRBV5-4 and TRBJ2-7; 8 bases fit TRBD1. There are 14 residues in the CDR3. The germline V gene encodes CDR1 SGHNT and CDR2 YYREEE (reference sequence). The V and J ends lost 0 bases and 7 bases, in that order; junction bases with no gene match: 6. CDR3 coding DNA: TGTGCCAGCAGCTTGGCGGGGACAGGTATGGAGCAGTACTTC. Translation gives CASSLAGTGMEQYF.

The chain links TRBV27 to TRBJ2-1; 7 nucleotides match TRBD1. Losses at the gene ends were 6 bases for V and 6 bases for J; bases not matched to a gene: 8. CDR3 length equals 14 residues. Germline-derived CDR1 and CDR2 are MNHEY and SMNVEV (reference sequence). The CDR3 DNA follows: TGTGCCAGCAGAGCAGCCGGGACAGTCAATGAGCAGTTCTTC. This sequence encodes CASRAAGTVNEQFF.

This clone turned up a few times. J is TRBJ2-7 and V is TRBV5-1; D gene ambiguous. The ends were cut back, 0 bases at V and 6 bases at J, with 7 bases in the middle. The length of the CDR3 is 12 residues. The germline CDR1 and CDR2 sequences are SGHRS and YFSETQ. CDR3 amino acids: CASSLGVGEQYF. The CDR3 nucleotides read TGCGCCAGCAGCTTGGGGGTAGGCGAGCAGTACTTC.

This chain links TRBV5-6 with TRBJ2-7; D unclear. The V end lost 4 bases, the J end lost 4 bases, and 24 bases lay between the germline ends. Germline V gives CDR1 SGHDT, CDR2 YYEEEE. The CDR3 length is 17 residues. CDR3 DNA: TGTGCCAGCAGCCCCATCCGTGGCCTGAAGACCCCGTACGAGCAGTACTTC. Its protein is CASSPIRGLKTPYEQYF.

The chain uses TRBV28 and TRBJ2-7; D is ambiguous. Trimming stripped 3 bases from V and 3 bases from J, with 6 bases between. The germline V gene encodes CDR1 MDHEN and CDR2 SYDVKM. The CDR3 extends over 12 amino acids. The CDR3 region is CASSLSYYEQYF. CDR3 DNA sequence: TGTGCCAGCAGTTTGTCTTACTACGAGCAGTACTTC.

This chain joins TRBV18 and TRBJ1-5, with D possibly TRBD1 on 5 matching bases. The CDR3 runs to 17 residues. CDR1 and CDR2 from the germline V gene are KGHSH and LQKENI. V was cut by 4 bases and J by 4 bases, with 20 bases left in between. CDR3 protein: CASSRLPSGTTNQPQHF. The CDR3 nucleotides read TGTGCCAGCTCACGGTTACCTTCAGGGACCACGAATCAGCCCCAGCATTTT.

This chain links TRBV6-1 with TRBJ2-5; no reliable D call. V was clipped by 4 bases and J by 4 bases, with 10 bases between them. From germline, CDR1 is MNHNS and CDR2 SASEGT. The CDR3 runs to 13 residues. The CDR3 DNA reads TGTGCCAGCAGTGCCTACTCCGGAGAGACCCAGTACTTC. This sequence encodes CASSAYSGETQYF.

For the CDR3, the DNA is TGTGCCAGCAGCAAGGGTGGTGGGACAAGCTCTGGAAACACCATATATTTT. This sequence encodes CASSKGGGTSSGNTIYF. The chain uses TRBV5-4 and TRBJ1-3; TRBD1 might be the D (6 bases). Germline CDR1 SGHNT, CDR2 YYREEE (reference sequence). This CDR3 has 17 amino acids. V was trimmed by 4 bases and J by 0 bases, leaving 17 bases between them.

This clone was counted a few times. V is TRBV11-2 and J is TRBJ1-2; 7 bases align to TRBD1. The CDR3 contains 14 residues. Germline V gene lookup returns CDR1 SGHAT and CDR2 FQNNGV. Unmatched junction bases numbered 6, after V lost 6 bases and J lost 2 bases. The CDR3 DNA sequence: TGTGCCAGCAGGTCCGACAGGGCCAACTATGGCTACACCTTC. It specifies CASRSDRANYGYTF. The variable domain in full, with the rest retrieved from reference TRBV11-2 and TRBJ1-2, is EAGVAQSPRYKIIEKRQSVAFWCNPISGHATLYWYQQILGQGPKLLIQFQNNGVVDDSQLPKDRFSAERLKGVDSTLKIQPAKLEDSAVYLCASRSDRANYGYTFGSGTRLTVV.

In its sample, this clone was seen a few times. The rearrangement links TRBV6-1 to TRBJ1-1, with D possibly being TRBD1 (5 bases). The CDR3 runs 14 residues. V lost 3 bases, J lost 5 bases, and 13 bases lay in between. Germline CDR1 is MNHNS and CDR2 is SASEGT. The CDR3 nucleotides read TGTGCCAGCAGTGACTCCGGGGCGCGGACTGAAGCTTTCTTT. Encoded protein: CASSDSGARTEAFF.

The chain has TRBV19 and TRBJ1-2; 7 nucleotides agree with TRBD1. CDR1 and CDR2 (germline): LNHDA, SQIVND (reference sequence). The length of the CDR3 is 16 residues. With 5 bases clipped from V and 4 bases from J, the junction kept 13 bases outside the gene matches. Written as DNA, the CDR3 is TGTGCCAGTAGTCCACCCCGGGACAGCCTTTCCTATGGCTACACCTTC. It specifies CASSPPRDSLSYGYTF.

This clone has just a few counts. The chain uses TRBV7-6 and TRBJ2-2; TRBD2 agrees at 9 bases. The germline CDR1 and CDR2 sequences are SGHVS and FNYEAQ. The CDR3 sequence is 16 residues long. Trimming cost V 1 base and J 7 bases; bases outside gene matches: 7. The CDR3, as DNA: TGTGCCAGCAGCTTAGTGGAGACTAGCGGCAGCGGGGAGCTGTTTTTT. Translated: CASSLVETSGSGELFF.

The chain employs TRBV7-8 and TRBJ2-2, with a tentative D call TRBD2 (5 bases). The CDR3 covers 15 residues. Trimming cost V 1 base and J 4 bases, with 10 bases left between them. In germline, CDR1 is SGHVS, CDR2 FQNEAQ. The CDR3 spells CASSLVLGGTGELFF. CDR3 nucleotide sequence: TGTGCCAGCAGCTTAGTCCTCGGAGGCACCGGGGAGCTGTTTTTT.

This chain uses TRBV5-4 with TRBJ2-5, with 8 bases identical to TRBD1. V was pared by 3 bases and J by 2 bases, with 3 bases of the junction left unmatched. Germline assignment: CDR1 SGHNT and CDR2 YYREEE (reference sequence). The CDR3 spans 14 residues. In DNA form, the CDR3 reads TGTGCCAGCAGCTGGGACAGGAGACAAGAGACCCAGTACTTC. As protein: CASSWDRRQETQYF.